This is a list of T cell receptor beta chains from one sample in a study of T cells after yellow fever vaccination. TCRdb re-analysed the 5' RACE reads in MiXCR, keeping a single row per CDR3 protein. This sample yields some 340,000 distinct CDR3 sequences, of which over 4% are seen a single time; roughly 24% belongs to the top ten. The sequenced sample was PBMCs, obtained 5 days after the yellow fever booster vaccination. The receptors derive from a young man who received the YFV17D yellow fever vaccine. The CDR3 runs from the conserved cysteine through the conserved F or W. A D gene is named only where the DNA matches it firmly. For some rows the clone size is stated as once, few or many, or as a class when expanded; others skip it.

size: many; D: TRBD2; J: TRBJ2-3; V: TRBV10-3; CDR3: CASSGGFTDTQYF; DNA: TGTGCCAGTAGCGGGGGGTTCACAGATACGCAGTATTTT
size: .; D: TRBD2; J: TRBJ2-3; V: TRBV7-9; CDR3: CASIELAGGPEPQYF; DNA: TGTGCCAGCATCGAACTAGCGGGGGGCCCGGAGCCGCAGTATTTT
size: few; D: TRBD2; J: TRBJ2-5; V: TRBV7-2; CDR3: CASSLGTSVQETQYF; DNA: TGTGCCAGCAGCTTAGGGACTAGCGTCCAAGAGACCCAGTACTTC
size: few; D: TRBD1; J: TRBJ1-5; V: TRBV4-1; CDR3: CASRHTGGGQPQHF; DNA: TGCGCCAGCAGGCACACAGGGGGAGGTCAGCCCCAGCATTTT
size: few; D: .; J: TRBJ1-2; V: TRBV5-6; CDR3: CASSPTGAGGYTF; DNA: TGTGCCAGCAGCCCCACCGGGGCCGGTGGCTACACCTTC
size: .; D: TRBD1; J: TRBJ1-4; V: TRBV3-1; CDR3: CASSEDRGFTNEKLFF; DNA: TGTGCCAGCAGCGAGGACAGGGGCTTTACTAATGAAAAACTGTTTTTT
size: many; D: .; J: TRBJ1-3; V: TRBV5-1; CDR3: CASSRNPGEGGNTIYF; DNA: TGCGCCAGCAGCCGAAATCCGGGAGAAGGTGGAAACACCATATATTTT
size: few; D: .; J: TRBJ2-3; V: TRBV9; CDR3: CASDRMGTDTQYF; DNA: TGTGCCAGCGATCGAATGGGCACAGATACGCAGTATTTT
size: few; D: .; J: TRBJ2-1; V: TRBV6-2/TRBV6-3; CDR3: CASSKLGGGNEQFF; DNA: TGTGCCAGCAGTAAGCTAGGGGGGGGCAATGAGCAGTTCTTC
size: .; D: .; J: TRBJ2-1; V: TRBV5-1; CDR3: CASSLSQSYNEQFF; DNA: TGCGCCAGCAGCTTGAGCCAATCCTACAATGAGCAGTTCTTC
size: .; D: .; J: TRBJ2-2; V: TRBV6-5; CDR3: CASFGTHTGELFF; DNA: TGTGCCAGCTTTGGGACTCACACCGGGGAGCTGTTTTTT
size: many; D: TRBD1; J: TRBJ1-5; V: TRBV5-1; CDR3: CASSLGTGDQPQHF; DNA: TGCGCCAGCAGCTTGGGGACAGGGGATCAGCCCCAGCATTTT
size: .; D: .; J: TRBJ2-2; V: TRBV7-8; CDR3: CASSSDRTGELFF; DNA: TGTGCCAGCAGCTCCGACAGGACCGGGGAGCTGTTTTTT
size: .; D: .; J: TRBJ1-1; V: TRBV10-3; CDR3: CAISENSNTEAFF; DNA: TGTGCCATCAGTGAGAATTCGAACACTGAAGCTTTCTTT
size: many; D: .; J: TRBJ2-5; V: TRBV5-1; CDR3: CASSLTAETQYF; DNA: TGCGCCAGCAGCTTGACCGCGGAGACCCAGTACTTC
size: few; D: TRBD2; J: TRBJ2-5; V: TRBV3-1; CDR3: CASSHPSWAPGLGVGETQYF; DNA: TGTGCCAGCAGCCATCCGAGTTGGGCACCGGGACTAGGAGTTGGAGAGACCCAGTACTTC